This T cell receptor (beta chain) was profiled in a study of control samples from healthy donors and cancer patients. Germline lookup yields CDR1 SGHTS and CDR2 YDEGEE. The V end was cut by 4 bases, the J end by 5 bases, with 15 bases between. The length of the CDR3 is 15 residues. Here immunoSEQ multiplex PCR was the method, and the copy in TCRdb shows in-frame clones only, minus some. This sample has 200,000 or so clones, with 90% to 95% found just once. Sequences were obtained from blood. This chain connects TRBV5-8 to TRBJ1-4, with D perhaps matching TRBD1 (6 bases). This receptor was identified in a man aged 45 to 65 in good health. The CDR3 bases are TGTGCCAGCAGCCCTGGGGGCGGTAACAATGAAAAACTGTTTTTT. Translating gives CASSPGGGNNEKLFF.